The rows below give T cell receptor beta chains drawn from one sample of a study of lymphopenia after photon versus proton radiotherapy. The method was immunoSEQ multiplex PCR; TCRdb's version includes in-frame clones alone and lacks a portion of them. This sample has fewer than 20,000 clones; 80% to 90% occur once, and the top ten carry 8% to 10%. The material was peripheral blood, obtained from a patient treated with proton-based radiotherapy. These TCRs come from a man between 65 and 85 years old with pancreatic cancer. The CDR3 runs from the conserved cysteine through the conserved F or W. A D gene is named only where the DNA matches it firmly. For some rows the clone size is stated as once, few or many, or as a class when expanded; others skip it.

d_gene: TRBD2
v_gene: TRBV9
j_gene: TRBJ2-1
abundance: -
CDR3nt: TGTGCCAGCAGCGTAGGGGCGGGAGCTTATGAGCAGTTCTTC
CDR3aa: CASSVGAGAYEQFF

d_gene: -
v_gene: TRBV30
j_gene: TRBJ2-5
abundance: -
CDR3nt: TGTGCCTGGAGTCCCCCTTGGAGTCTGGAGACCCAGTACTTC
CDR3aa: CAWSPPWSLETQYF

d_gene: -
v_gene: TRBV5-6
j_gene: TRBJ1-2
abundance: -
CDR3nt: TGTGCCAGCAGCTTGGAAGGGCGGCCCTATGGCTACACCTTC
CDR3aa: CASSLEGRPYGYTF

d_gene: -
v_gene: TRBV30
j_gene: TRBJ1-1
abundance: -
CDR3nt: TGTGCCTGGAGGACGACGGTGAACACTGAAGCTTTCTTT
CDR3aa: CAWRTTVNTEAFF

d_gene: TRBD1
v_gene: TRBV18
j_gene: TRBJ2-7
abundance: -
CDR3nt: TGTGCCAGCTCGCCTCCCTTACGGACAGGGGGCTCCTACGAGCAGTACTTC
CDR3aa: CASSPPLRTGGSYEQYF

d_gene: TRBD2
v_gene: TRBV11-2
j_gene: TRBJ2-1
abundance: -
CDR3nt: TGTGCCAGCAGCTTTAGCGGGAGAGGGTTCTACAATGAGCAGTTCTTC
CDR3aa: CASSFSGRGFYNEQFF

d_gene: -
v_gene: TRBV27
j_gene: TRBJ1-4
abundance: -
CDR3nt: TGTGCCAGCAGTTCCAACACCAACCCAAGGGGGGAGGCCATGGAAAAACTGTTTTTT
CDR3aa: CASSSNTNPRGEAMEKLFF

d_gene: -
v_gene: TRBV6-1
j_gene: TRBJ2-2
abundance: few
CDR3nt: TGTGCCAGCAGTGCATCCAGCGGGAACACCGGGGAGCTGTTTTTT
CDR3aa: CASSASSGNTGELFF

d_gene: TRBD1
v_gene: TRBV5-8
j_gene: TRBJ2-3
abundance: -
CDR3nt: TGTGCCAGCAGCTTGGGGTCCCCCTTGGACAGGGGGCGAAATACGCAGTATTTT
CDR3aa: CASSLGSPLDRGRNTQYF

d_gene: -
v_gene: TRBV6-1
j_gene: TRBJ2-3
abundance: -
CDR3nt: TGTGCCAGCATGGGAGGTGGAGATACGCAGTATTTT
CDR3aa: CASMGGGDTQYF

d_gene: TRBD1
v_gene: TRBV11-3
j_gene: TRBJ2-4
abundance: -
CDR3nt: TGTGCCAGCAGCTTAGATGGTACAGGGGGCTCGGGCATTCAGTACTTC
CDR3aa: CASSLDGTGGSGIQYF

d_gene: -
v_gene: TRBV14
j_gene: TRBJ1-6
abundance: -
CDR3nt: TGTGCCAGCAGCCAAGATCGGCCCCCATCACCCCTCCACTTT
CDR3aa: CASSQDRPPSPLHF